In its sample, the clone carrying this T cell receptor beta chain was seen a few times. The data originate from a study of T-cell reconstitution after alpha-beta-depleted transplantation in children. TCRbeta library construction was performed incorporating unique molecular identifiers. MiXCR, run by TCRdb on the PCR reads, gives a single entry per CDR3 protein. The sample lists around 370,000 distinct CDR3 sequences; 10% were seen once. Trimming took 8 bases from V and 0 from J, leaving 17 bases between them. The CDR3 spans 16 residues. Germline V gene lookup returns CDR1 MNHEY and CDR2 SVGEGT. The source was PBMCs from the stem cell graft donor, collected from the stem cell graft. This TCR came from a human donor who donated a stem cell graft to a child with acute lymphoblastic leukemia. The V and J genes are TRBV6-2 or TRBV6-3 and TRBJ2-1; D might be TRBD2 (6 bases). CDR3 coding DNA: TGTGCCAGCCTCACCCTGCACGGGAGCTCCTACAATGAGCAGTTCTTC. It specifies CASLTLHGSSYNEQFF.